One sample yielded the 32 T cell receptor beta chains listed below, sequenced in a study of T cells in Graves' hyperthyroidism and ophthalmopathy. TCR beta CDR3 regions were amplified from RNA transcripts. The TCR CDR3 was amplified in a first-round RT-PCR using the HTBI primer set. MiXCR was run by TCRdb on the multiplex PCR reads, yielding one entry per CDR3 protein. The sample contains almost 35,000 distinct CDR3 sequences, approximately 52% of which appear only once. The sample consisted of blood. Receptor source: a woman in her forties with Graves' ophthalmopathy.

The V call is TRBV25-1, the J call TRBJ2-1; 7 positions match TRBD2. The junction had 8 bases not matched to a gene; V was cut back by 2 bases and J by 4 bases. Germline values: CDR1 MGHDK, CDR2 SYGVNS. The CDR3 extends over 16 amino acids. The CDR3 protein is CASSEQGGTLYNEQFF. The CDR3 DNA is TGTGCCAGCAGTGAACAGGGAGGGACTTTATACAATGAGCAGTTCTTC.

This clonotype qualifies as medium-sized. The V gene is TRBV29-1, the J gene TRBJ1-5; D not resolved. The CDR3 is made up of 12 amino acids. The germline V gene encodes CDR1 SQVTM and CDR2 ANQGSEA. V lost 6 bases, J lost 1 base, and 7 bases lay in between. The CDR3 sequence: CSVVDSNQPQHF. CDR3 nucleotide sequence: TGCAGCGTAGTAGACAGCAATCAGCCCCAGCATTTT.

A few counts support this clonotype. This chain connects TRBV29-1 to TRBJ2-1, with 12 bases lining up with TRBD2. Germline V gene sequence: CDR1 SQVTM, CDR2 ANQGSEA. With V trimmed by 3 bases and J by 5 bases, 5 bases remained unmatched. This CDR3 region has 15 residues. CDR3 nucleotide sequence: TGCAGCGTTGACTCGGGACTAGCGGGTAACAATGAGCAGTTCTTC. Translated: CSVDSGLAGNNEQFF.

Within the sample, this clonotype is medium-sized. V usage is TRBV7-2 and J usage is TRBJ2-3, with D possibly matching TRBD1 (5 bases). Trimming cost V 1 base and J 2 bases, with 10 bases left between them. The CDR3 extends over 15 amino acids. Germline loops: CDR1 SGHTA, CDR2 FQGNSA. The CDR3 DNA reads as TGTGCCAGCAGCTTAGGGGCAGGGCACACAGATACGCAGTATTTT. Its translation is CASSLGAGHTDTQYF.

Relative to its sample, this clonotype is medium-sized. This chain links TRBV10-3 with TRBJ2-7; D possibly corresponds to TRBD2 (6 bases). Trimming took 11 bases from V and 3 from J, leaving 23 bases between them. This CDR3 region has 15 residues. The V gene's germline CDR1 is ENHRY and CDR2 SYGVKD. The CDR3 DNA is TGTGCCCCAGATCTCCCAAGACTAGTCTTCTACGAGCAGTACTTC. Translating gives CAPDLPRLVFYEQYF.

This chain joins TRBV24-1 and TRBJ2-2; D remains unclear. This CDR3 is 15 amino acids long. The germline V gene encodes CDR1 KGHDR and CDR2 SFDVKD. V was trimmed by 0 bases and J by 2 bases, leaving 6 bases between them. CDR3 residues: CATSDLQLNTGELFF. CDR3 coding DNA: TGTGCCACCAGTGATTTGCAACTCAACACCGGGGAGCTGTTTTTT.

In its sample, this clonotype ranks as medium-sized. The chain uses TRBV24-1 and TRBJ2-1; TRBD1 is a possible D gene (6 bases). V was cut by 3 bases and J by 6 bases, with 14 bases left in between. Per germline, CDR1 KGHDR and CDR2 SFDVKD. The CDR3 has 15 amino acids. The CDR3, as DNA: TGTGCCACCAGTGATCCGGGACCAGGGGCCAATGAGCAGTTCTTC. This encodes CATSDPGPGANEQFF.

This clonotype was seen at least ten times. DNA for the CDR3: TGCGCCAGCAGCTTGGAACAGATCACAGATACGCAGTATTTT. Its translation: CASSLEQITDTQYF. The chain is built from TRBV5-1 and TRBJ2-3; the D is unclear. Trimming took 0 bases from V and 2 from J, leaving 7 bases between them. The CDR3 has 14 amino acids. Germline values: CDR1 SGHRS, CDR2 YFSETQ.

In its sample, this clonotype was seen many times. The chain links TRBV9 to TRBJ2-7; 7 positions match TRBD2. Trimming cost V 3 bases and J 3 bases; bases outside gene matches: 9. CDR3 length: 15 residues. Germline V lookup: CDR1 SGDLS, CDR2 YYNGEE. The CDR3 reads CASSAGETSIYEQYF. CDR3 DNA: TGTGCCAGCAGCGCCGGTGAGACTAGCATCTACGAGCAGTACTTC.

The genes are TRBV10-2 and TRBJ2-7, with D possibly being TRBD2 (6 bases). The length of the CDR3 is 19 residues. Germline loops: CDR1 WSHSY, CDR2 SAAADI. Between the trimmed V and J ends, which lost 2 bases and 0 bases, there was a span of 23 bases. CDR3 loop: CASSENFGGAPPCSYEQYF. The CDR3 DNA follows: TGCGCCAGCAGTGAGAATTTCGGGGGTGCACCTCCGTGCTCCTACGAGCAGTACTTC.

This clonotype was counted many times. The chain couples TRBV2 to TRBJ1-2, with a possible D match to TRBD1 (6 bases). Germline values: CDR1 SNHLY, CDR2 FYNNEI. V shed 5 bases and J shed 4 bases, with 14 bases lying between them. CDR3 length equals 14 residues. The CDR3 DNA follows: TGTGCCAGCAGTCAAAGGGGGGGGGCCTATGGCTACACCTTC. The encoded protein is CASSQRGGAYGYTF.

V gene TRBV9 combines with J gene TRBJ2-2, with 8 positions matching TRBD1. Germline-derived CDR1 and CDR2 are SGDLS and YYNGEE. The CDR3 covers 17 residues. Trimming at V came to 2 bases and at J to 6 bases, leaving 12 bases not matched to a gene. Here the CDR3 reads CASSVYPGQVEAGELFF. For the CDR3, the DNA is TGTGCCAGCAGCGTCTATCCGGGACAGGTAGAAGCCGGGGAGCTGTTTTTT.

This clonotype appeared once. The rearrangement joins TRBV4-1 to TRBJ1-5; D is undetermined. The CDR3 totals 13 residues. Germline loops: CDR1 MGHRA, CDR2 YSYEKL. V shed 0 bases and J shed 0 bases, with 0 bases lying between them. CDR3 residues: CASSQDSNQPQHF. The CDR3 region has the DNA TGCGCCAGCAGCCAAGATAGCAATCAGCCCCAGCATTTT.

This clonotype was counted ten times or more. The chain employs TRBV28 and TRBJ1-1; possibly TRBD1 for D (5 bases). With 3 bases removed from V and 0 bases from J, the gap between germline ends came to 11 bases. CDR3 length equals 15 residues. The germline V gene encodes CDR1 MDHEN and CDR2 SYDVKM. The CDR3 nucleotides read TGTGCCAGCAGTTTGTACGGGACCGTGAACACTGAAGCTTTCTTT. Protein: CASSLYGTVNTEAFF.

Comment on this clonotype: This clone may be a read error of a much larger clone one base away. The rearrangement uses TRBV11-2 and TRBJ1-2; a weak D match, TRBD1 (5 bases). The germline V gene has CDR1 SGHAT and CDR2 FQNNGV. V was pared by 3 bases and J by 7 bases, with 12 bases between. This CDR3 spans 13 amino acids. The CDR3 protein is CASSFGGACGYTF. The CDR3 bases are TGTGCCAGCAGCTTTGGCGGGGCCTGTGGCTACACCTTC.

This clonotype was recorded a few times. The CDR3 loop reads CSARGPGGYTF. CDR3 nucleotide sequence: TGCAGTGCTAGAGGCCCAGGGGGCTACACCTTC. The chain links TRBV20-1 to TRBJ1-2; tentatively, D is TRBD1 (5 bases). In germline, CDR1 is DFQATT, CDR2 SNEGSKA (reference sequence). V was pared by 1 base and J by 8 bases, with 8 bases between. CDR3 size: 11 residues.

This clonotype was counted ten times or more. This sequence joins TRBV20-1 and TRBJ2-5, with D unresolved. The CDR3 contains 15 residues. V was pared by 2 bases and J by 1 base, with 14 bases between. CDR1 DFQATT and CDR2 SNEGSKA come from the germline V gene (reference sequence). CDR3 coding DNA: TGCAGTGCTAGACCCCTGACGGCCACCCAAGAGACCCAGTACTTC. Amino acid sequence: CSARPLTATQETQYF.

On this clonotype itself: A junction end diverges from the germline sequence, so it may reflect a read error. The chain joins TRBV7-2 to TRBJ1-3; D is perhaps TRBD1 (6 bases). The CDR3 has 17 amino acids. CDR1 and CDR2 (germline): SGHTA, FQGNSA. This chain's CDR3 is CASSQQYRENYGYTIYF. The CDR3 coding sequence is TGCGCCAGCAGCCAACAGTACAGGGAAAACTATGGCTACACCATATATTTT.

Turning to this clonotype: Since no conserved phenylalanine or tryptophan closes the CDR3, a read error is the likely cause. No DNA is shown, since the ends of the CDR3 on it are uncertain; the CDR3 is the one TCRdb lists. The rearrangement joins TRBV7-2 to TRBJ2-7; TRBD2 is taken as the D call from the table, unchecked against the DNA. The CDR3 is 8 amino acids long, termini counted. Germline V gene lookup returns CDR1 SGHTA and CDR2 FQGNSA. The CDR3 spells CASRLEAG.

There are many counts of this clonotype. The chain couples TRBV20-1 to TRBJ2-1, with D possibly matching TRBD1 (7 bases). The V end lost 6 bases, the J end lost 0 bases, and 15 bases lay between the germline ends. The germline CDR1 and CDR2 sequences are DFQATT and SNEGSKA (reference sequence). The CDR3 runs 15 residues. The chain's CDR3 is CSAISGGSSYNEQFF. The CDR3 DNA sequence: TGCAGTGCAATATCAGGGGGGAGCTCCTACAATGAGCAGTTCTTC.

Ten or more counts support this clonotype. The chain recombines TRBV29-1 with TRBJ1-1, with D unclear. CDR3 length equals 8 residues. Trimming shortened V by 4 bases and J by 8 bases, and 2 bases separated the two germline ends. CDR1 is SQVTM and CDR2 is ANQGSEA in the germline V gene. The CDR3: CSVAEAFF. CDR3 nucleotide sequence: TGCAGCGTTGCGGAAGCTTTCTTT.

The sample holds one count of this clonotype. Since a much larger clone is just one base distant, this may be a read error. The chain links TRBV28 to TRBJ1-1; D is ambiguous. Germline CDR1 MDHEN, CDR2 SYDVKM. This CDR3 spans 15 amino acids. The V end was cut by 6 bases, the J end by 5 bases, with 19 bases between. CDR3 sequence reads: CASSSMEGGGTEAFF. The CDR3 DNA reads TGTGCCAGCAGCTCCATGGAGGGTGGTGGTACTGAAGCTTTCTTT.

CDR3 sequence reads: CSVLGQDYGYTF. CDR3 sequence (DNA): TGCAGCGTGCTCGGACAGGACTATGGCTACACCTTC. The rearrangement uses TRBV29-1 and TRBJ1-2; TRBD1 matches at 7 bases. The V gene end was trimmed by 6 bases and the J gene end by 3 bases; junction bases not matched to a gene: 4. The CDR3 consists of 12 residues. From germline, CDR1 is SQVTM and CDR2 ANQGSEA.

About this clonotype: This is likely a read error, given that the CDR3 carries no conserved phenylalanine or tryptophan at its end. Because the CDR3's place on the DNA is in doubt, the DNA is left out and the CDR3 is given as listed by TCRdb. This chain joins TRBV29-1 and TRBJ1-4; the listed D gene, TRBD1, was not tested against the DNA. The CDR3 sequence runs 10 residues, both termini included. The V gene's germline CDR1 is SQVTM and CDR2 ANQGSEA. This CDR3 is CSVAGETGFG.

This clonotype was seen just once. The genes are TRBV14 and TRBJ1-1; unclear D gene. This CDR3 has 16 residues. CDR1 is SGHDN, CDR2 FVKESK, per germline. Between the trimmed V and J ends, which lost 1 base and 1 base, there was a span of 13 bases. This CDR3 is CASSQAQTTSNTEAFF. The CDR3 DNA reads TGTGCCAGCAGCCAAGCGCAGACTACCTCGAACACTGAAGCTTTCTTT.

A word on this clonotype: This is likely a read error, given that the CDR3 carries no conserved phenylalanine or tryptophan at its end. The limits of the CDR3 on the DNA are not certain, so only TCRdb's listed CDR3 is given. This chain joins TRBV5-1 and TRBJ1-4; the table's TRBD1 call for D was not verified on the DNA. Both ends counted, the CDR3 spans 12 residues. The germline CDR1 and CDR2 sequences are SGHRS and YFSETQ. The CDR3 sequence is CASSLTGDRTMV.

This clonotype has at least ten counts. V usage is TRBV6-5 and J usage is TRBJ1-6; D uncertain. The germline CDR1 and CDR2 sequences are MNHEY and SVGAGI. The CDR3 covers 15 residues. V was shortened by 1 base and J by 7 bases, with 11 bases between the two germline ends. The CDR3 here is CASSYYSFVNSPLHF. CDR3 nucleotides: TGTGCCAGCAGTTACTACAGCTTTGTCAATTCACCCCTCCACTTT.

This clonotype was observed at least ten times. The V call is TRBV28, the J call TRBJ2-7, with 8 bases aligning to TRBD1. The V segment lost 6 bases and the J segment 6 bases; nucleotides outside the gene matches: 7. Germline CDR1 and CDR2: MDHEN and SYDVKM. This CDR3 contains 13 residues. The CDR3 sequence: CASRRQGFSEQYF. The CDR3 DNA reads as TGTGCCAGCAGGAGACAGGGGTTCTCCGAGCAGTACTTC. The variable domain in full, with the rest retrieved from reference TRBV28 and TRBJ2-7, is DVKVTQSSRYLVKRTGEKVFLECVQDMDHENMFWYRQDPGLGLRLIYFSYDVKMKEKGDIPEGYSVSREKKERFSLILESASTNQTSMYLCASRRQGFSEQYFGPGTRLTVT.

In its sample, this clonotype was seen many times. The V and J genes are TRBV6-5 and TRBJ1-6; D is undetermined. The CDR3 has 18 residues. The V gene lost 0 bases and the J gene lost 5 bases, with 17 bases spanning the gap. CDR1 and CDR2 from the germline V gene are MNHEY and SVGAGI. Here the CDR3 reads CASSYSSIPHGNNSPLHF. The CDR3 DNA sequence: TGTGCCAGCAGTTACTCGAGTATCCCGCACGGGAATAATTCACCCCTCCACTTT.

The chain uses TRBV10-3 and TRBJ2-3; 7 bases line up with TRBD2. The better agreement between TRBJ2-5 and the DNA end casts doubt on the J call. CDR3 length: 17 amino acids. Germline V gives CDR1 ENHRY, CDR2 SYGVKD. CDR3 sequence: CAISESRGGNNNQPQYF. The CDR3 DNA reads as TGTGCCATCAGTGAGTCGAGGGGAGGGAACAACAATCAGCCCCAGTACTTC.

This clonotype was observed many times. This chain uses TRBV7-9 with TRBJ2-1; no definite D call. V lost 5 bases and J 3 bases, leaving 5 bases between the germline ends. Germline lookup yields CDR1 SEHNR and CDR2 FQNEAQ (reference sequence). This CDR3 is built from 12 residues. For the CDR3, the DNA is TGTGCCAGCAGCGCAATCTACAATGAGCAGTTCTTC. Its translation is CASSAIYNEQFF.

The rearrangement uses TRBV7-9 and TRBJ1-2; D unresolved. This CDR3 contains 12 residues. Germline values: CDR1 SEHNR, CDR2 FQNEAQ (reference sequence). The CDR3 nucleotides are TGTGCTGGCAGCCCCCCCAGCCGTGGCTACACCTTC. Amino acid sequence: CAGSPPSRGYTF.